A single sample gave rise to the 23 T cell receptor beta chains below, sequenced in a study of PD-L1 blockade in urothelial cancer. Stated time point: pretreatment peripheral blood. The assay was immunoSEQ multiplex PCR, and TCRdb's table has in-frame clones only and misses some. The sample carries over 65,000 clones, roughly nine tenths recorded once. The sample was PBMCs, taken around atezolizumab (anti-PD-L1) treatment. The origin of the receptors is a man aged 65 to 85 with urothelial cancer.

The rearrangement uses TRBV5-6 and TRBJ2-7; D is perhaps TRBD2 (5 bases). The CDR3 contains 13 residues. CDR1 and CDR2 from the germline V gene are SGHDT and YYEEEE. Deletions cut 1 base from V and 7 bases from J, with 12 bases between. CDR3 DNA sequence: TGTGCCAGCAGCTTGACGGGTCCGGGGGAGCAGTACTTC. It encodes CASSLTGPGEQYF.

The chain recombines TRBV27 with TRBJ2-7; TRBD1 matches 8 bases. V shed 4 bases, J shed 0 bases, and the junction held 5 bases outside the gene matches. Per germline, CDR1 MNHEY and CDR2 SMNVEV (reference sequence). This CDR3 contains 15 residues. CDR3 nucleotides: TGTGCCAGCAGTTCCCGACAGGGGATCTCCTACGAGCAGTACTTC. This encodes CASSSRQGISYEQYF.

This clone has a single count. This chain uses TRBV6-5 with TRBJ2-7; D possibly corresponds to TRBD2 (5 bases). Per the germline V gene, CDR1 is MNHEY and CDR2 is SVGAGI. The CDR3 runs 14 residues. V dropped 5 bases and J dropped 4 bases, with 15 bases sitting between them. The CDR3 protein is CASSRTSGVYEQYF. The CDR3 DNA reads as TGTGCCAGCAGTAGAACTAGTGGTGTGTACGAGCAGTACTTC.

The J gene is TRBJ1-3, the V gene TRBV30; no reliable D call. V shed 3 bases and J shed 0 bases, with 15 bases lying between them. Germline CDR1 GTSNPN, CDR2 SVGIG (reference sequence). CDR3 length equals 16 residues. CDR3 region: CAWSSRGANSGNTIYF. The CDR3 DNA reads TGTGCCTGGAGCAGTCGAGGCGCCAACTCTGGAAACACCATATATTTT. Using reference TRBV30 and TRBJ1-3 for the parts outside the CDR3, the full variable domain is SQTIHQWPATLVQPVGSPLSLECTVEGTSNPNLYWYRQAAGRGLQLLFYSVGIGQISSEVPQNLSASRPQDRQFILSSKKLLLSDSGFYLCAWSSRGANSGNTIYFGEGSWLTVV.

The CDR3 loop reads CASSSRAPNTGELFF. The CDR3 coding sequence is TGTGCCAGCAGTTCCCGCGCCCCGAACACCGGGGAGCTGTTTTTT. The rearrangement uses TRBV6-5 and TRBJ2-2, with D unresolved. The germline V gene has CDR1 MNHEY and CDR2 SVGAGI. This CDR3 spans 15 amino acids. Between the trimmed V and J ends, which lost 4 bases and 0 bases, there was a span of 9 bases.

The chain recombines TRBV14 with TRBJ2-7, with 10 bases that match TRBD1. Germline trimming cut 5 bases from V and 7 bases from J; bases unmatched to any gene: 14. Germline-derived CDR1 and CDR2 are SGHDN and FVKESK. The CDR3 is 16 amino acids. Here the CDR3 reads CASSWKEGTGVYEQYF. The CDR3 coding sequence is TGTGCCAGCAGCTGGAAGGAAGGGACAGGGGTCTATGAGCAGTACTTC.

The chain couples TRBV6-1 to TRBJ1-5, with D possibly matching TRBD1 (5 bases). This CDR3 has 14 amino acids. Trimming removed 1 base from V and 7 bases from J, with 11 bases in between. Germline CDR1 reads MNHNS; CDR2 reads SASEGT. The CDR3, as DNA: TGTGCCAGCAGTGAAGGGGGGGGTCGGCAGCCCCAGCATTTT. Its translation: CASSEGGGRQPQHF.

The chain uses TRBV10-2 and TRBJ2-7; 13 nucleotides agree with TRBD2. From germline, CDR1 is WSHSY and CDR2 SAAADI. V shed 2 bases and J 6 bases; nucleotides not matched to a gene: 10. The CDR3 has 17 residues. The CDR3 reads CASSERRRTSGSSEQYF. As DNA, the CDR3 is TGCGCCAGCAGTGAGCGACGCCGGACTAGCGGGAGCAGCGAGCAGTACTTC.

As DNA, the CDR3 is TGCAGCGTTGATTTTGGACTAGCGGGGGATACGCAGTATTTT. Translating gives CSVDFGLAGDTQYF. The chain is built from TRBV29-1 and TRBJ2-3; 12 bases agree with TRBD2. CDR1 and CDR2 (germline): SQVTM, ANQGSEA. The CDR3 is 14 residues long. After removal of 3 bases from V and 6 bases from J, the junction contained 4 bases not matched to a gene.

The chain is built from TRBV19 and TRBJ1-4, with TRBD1 as a possible D gene (6 bases). This CDR3 is built from 13 residues. Germline CDR1 is LNHDA and CDR2 is SQIVND (reference sequence). The V end lost 6 bases, the J end lost 7 bases, and 12 bases lay between the germline ends. CDR3 residues: CASRRDTVEKLFF. In DNA form, the CDR3 reads TGTGCCAGTAGAAGGGACACCGTTGAAAAACTGTTTTTT.

This rearrangement joins TRBV30 to TRBJ2-3; no clear D gene. Per germline, CDR1 GTSNPN and CDR2 SVGIG (reference sequence). Trimming left V 0 bases short and J 4 bases short, with 5 bases between. CDR3 length: 12 residues. The CDR3 coding sequence is TGTGCCTGGAGTGTAGGAGCAGATACGCAGTATTTT. Residues: CAWSVGADTQYF.

This clone has more than one count but fewer than ten. V usage is TRBV28 and J usage is TRBJ2-7, with TRBD2 matching over 8 bases. V gave up 3 bases and J gave up 0 bases; unmatched junction bases: 7. From germline, CDR1 is MDHEN and CDR2 SYDVKM. This CDR3 is built from 16 residues. As DNA, the CDR3 is TGTGCCAGCAGTTTCGGGGGGGTCCCTCTCTCCTACGAGCAGTACTTC. It codes for CASSFGGVPLSYEQYF. The full variable domain, rest sourced from reference TRBV28 and TRBJ2-7, is DVKVTQSSRYLVKRTGEKVFLECVQDMDHENMFWYRQDPGLGLRLIYFSYDVKMKEKGDIPEGYSVSREKKERFSLILESASTNQTSMYLCASSFGGVPLSYEQYFGPGTRLTVT.

This chain connects TRBV14 to TRBJ2-5, with 10 bases identical to TRBD1. The V gene end was trimmed by 3 bases and the J gene end by 2 bases; junction bases not matched to a gene: 6. The length of the CDR3 is 16 residues. CDR1 and CDR2 (germline): SGHDN, FVKESK. This chain's CDR3 is CASSHVPGQGQETQYF. The CDR3 bases are TGTGCCAGCAGCCACGTACCGGGACAGGGGCAAGAGACCCAGTACTTC. Full variable domain (remainder filled in from reference TRBV14 and TRBJ2-5): EAGVTQFPSHSVIEKGQTVTLRCDPISGHDNLYWYRRVMGKEIKFLLHFVKESKQDESGMPNNRFLAERTGGTYSTLKVQPAELEDSGVYFCASSHVPGQGQETQYFGPGTRLLVL.

The CDR3, as DNA: TGCGCCAGCAGCGAACGGACAGGGGGTAAAGATACGCAGTATTTT. It is translated as CASSERTGGKDTQYF. The chain combines TRBV5-1 with TRBJ2-3, with 10 bases matching TRBD1. The CDR3 consists of 15 residues. V dropped 4 bases and J dropped 5; count of bases not matched to a gene: 7. Germline V gives CDR1 SGHRS, CDR2 YFSETQ.

The V and J genes are TRBV10-3 and TRBJ2-1; 9 bases are shared with TRBD2. The germline CDR1 and CDR2 sequences are ENHRY and SYGVKD. Trimming cost V 10 bases and J 2 bases; bases outside gene matches: 3. The CDR3 consists of 13 residues. This CDR3 is CATLAGAYNEQFF. CDR3 DNA: TGTGCCACCTTAGCGGGAGCCTACAATGAGCAGTTCTTC.

The chain joins TRBV15 to TRBJ2-1; D gene unclear. The CDR3 spans 16 residues. Between the trimmed V and J ends, which lost 1 base and 6 bases, there was a span of 16 bases. Per germline, CDR1 LNHNV and CDR2 YYDKDF (reference sequence). CDR3 coding DNA: TGTGCCACCAGCAGAGGGAATATGGTAGCAAGCAATGAGCAGTTCTTC. This sequence encodes CATSRGNMVASNEQFF.

The V call is TRBV28, the J call TRBJ2-1; a weak D match, TRBD1 (6 bases). V was cut by 5 bases and J by 12 bases, with 11 bases left in between. The CDR3 consists of 11 residues. CDR1 is MDHEN, CDR2 SYDVKM, per germline. CDR3 region: CASSRGTVQFF. CDR3 bases: TGTGCCAGCAGTAGGGGGACGGTGCAGTTCTTC.

A single count supports this clone. V usage is TRBV28 and J usage is TRBJ2-7; D possibly corresponds to TRBD2 (6 bases). CDR1 and CDR2 from the germline V gene are MDHEN and SYDVKM. V shed 8 bases and J shed 3 bases, with 20 bases lying between them. The CDR3 is made up of 15 amino acids. The CDR3 DNA sequence: TGTGCCAGCCCAAGGACTATTCGGTTTGTCTACGAGCAGTACTTC. It encodes CASPRTIRFVYEQYF.

The J gene is TRBJ1-4, the V gene TRBV18, with D tentatively TRBD1 (5 bases). V lost 4 bases and J 4 bases, leaving 16 bases between the germline ends. The V gene's germline CDR1 is KGHSH and CDR2 LQKENI. This CDR3 comprises 16 residues. CDR3 in DNA: TGTGCCAGCTCACGTGTTCCTGGGACTTTTAATGAAAAACTGTTTTTT. This sequence encodes CASSRVPGTFNEKLFF.

This chain joins TRBV27 and TRBJ2-7, with 8 nucleotides matching TRBD2. The CDR3 extends over 18 amino acids. V gave up 3 bases and J gave up 5 bases; unmatched junction bases: 18. Germline loops: CDR1 MNHEY, CDR2 SMNVEV (reference sequence). As DNA, the CDR3 is TGTGCCAGCAGTTTCACCCGAGGCGACGGACTAGCCGCCCACGAGCAGTACTTC. Translating it yields CASSFTRGDGLAAHEQYF.

The V gene is TRBV11-2, the J gene TRBJ2-5; maybe TRBD1 (5 bases). The CDR3 consists of 15 residues. Germline V CDR1 and CDR2: SGHAT, FQNNGV. V lost 0 bases to trimming and J lost 2 bases, with 10 bases between them. The CDR3 DNA reads TGTGCCAGCAGCTTAGACAGGGTGTCTCAAGAGACCCAGTACTTC. Protein: CASSLDRVSQETQYF.

The CDR3 region has the DNA TGTGCCAGCAGCCAGCAGGGGAGCACCTACAATGAGCAGTTCTTC. It yields the protein CASSQQGSTYNEQFF. The chain employs TRBV7-3 and TRBJ2-1; possible D gene TRBD1, 6 bases. This CDR3 spans 15 amino acids. The ends were cut back, 5 bases at V and 2 bases at J, with 13 bases in the middle. Germline V CDR1 and CDR2: SGHTA, FQGTGA. Looking up the rest from reference TRBV7-3 and TRBJ2-1 gives the full variable domain: GAGVSQTPSNKVTEKGKYVELRCDPISGHTALYWYRQSLGQGPEFLIYFQGTGAADDSGLPNDRFFAVRPEGSVSTLKIQRTERGDSAVYLCASSQQGSTYNEQFFGPGTRLTVL.

This chain joins TRBV7-9 and TRBJ2-7; 12 bases are a match to TRBD2. This CDR3 has 15 residues. V dropped 5 bases and J dropped 4; count of bases not matched to a gene: 6. CDR1 is SEHNR, CDR2 FQNEAQ, per germline (reference sequence). Here the CDR3 reads CASSPLAGGFYEQYF. CDR3 in DNA: TGTGCCAGCAGCCCACTAGCGGGGGGATTTTACGAGCAGTACTTC.